The present TCR beta chain was sequenced within a study of T cell repertoires in ileal Crohn's disease. At the level of the study: About half received postoperative treatment, around ten with thiopurines and around 17 anti-TNF.

On this clone: Its antigen is undetermined.

Study findings and constraints: Mucosal expansions were suggested to be mainly CD8 T cells. Active smokers at surgery had more clonal expansions than non-smokers.

Each sample's TCRB immunosequencing used around 510 nanograms of biopsy DNA. Clones were sequenced by immunoSEQ multiplex PCR, and TCRdb holds only the in-frame ones, with some missing. The sample lists about 5,000 clones, roughly 77% occurring once. This TCR came from an adult with Crohn's disease. The sample taken for sequencing was ileal tissue.

CDR3 DNA: TGTGCCAGCAGCTTGGGGGTGGCGGGGGCAACCTACGAGCAGTACTTC. The encoded protein is CASSLGVAGATYEQYF. The chain is built from TRBV5-5 and TRBJ2-7; possibly TRBD2 for D (7 bases). The germline CDR1 and CDR2 sequences are SGHKS and YYEKEE (reference sequence). The CDR3 loop spans 16 amino acids. V lost 0 bases and J 2 bases, leaving 15 bases between the germline ends.